The clone carrying this TCR beta chain was seen ten or more times. All donors were healthy, and all were Caucasian. The data derive from a study of identical twins. TCRdb analysed the 5' RACE reads with MiXCR anew, one entry per CDR3 protein. Here the sample spans 550,000 to 800,000 distinct CDR3 sequences, 7% to 7.5% being singletons. The germline gives CDR1 SGDLS, CDR2 YYNGEE. Deletions cut 0 bases from V and 4 bases from J, with 1 base between. The CDR3 totals 11 residues. The same sample was also used in a study of yellow fever vaccine responses in identical twins.

The source is a woman aged 18-29 years in good health. The V and J genes are TRBV9 and TRBJ2-5; D call uncertain. The specimen was PBMCs. CDR3 sequence reads: CASSVAETQYF. As DNA, the CDR3 is TGTGCCAGCAGCGTAGCAGAGACCCAGTACTTC.